This entry describes one T cell receptor (beta chain). Its antigen is unidentified. The data were taken from a study of T cell responses to AZD1222 COVID-19 vaccine. Profiling relied on immunoSEQ multiplex PCR, and the TCRdb table lists in-frame clones only, not all of them. The sample has 150,000 or so clones; less than 95% are singletons. Study conclusions and caveats: Of the AZD1222 recipients, only six or seven were seropositive at baseline. Spike-specific TCR breadth and depth rose after two AZD1222 doses. Targets within unmutated variant regions were reportedly found for nearly half of spike-specific TCRs.

This sequence was found in an adult in good health. Sequences were derived from peripheral blood, sampled on day 0 of AZD1222 vaccination.

This CDR3 is CASQHDEFYDRAPVVGQPQHF. CDR3 nucleotide sequence: TGTGCCAGTCAACATGACGAATTCTACGACAGGGCCCCTGTTGTAGGTCAGCCCCAGCATTTT. This chain joins TRBV28 and TRBJ1-5; 7 bases align to TRBD1. The junction had 32 bases not matched to a gene; V was cut back by 9 bases and J by 6 bases. Germline CDR1 is MDHEN and CDR2 is SYDVKM. The CDR3 extends over 21 amino acids.